This T cell receptor beta chain comes out of a study of cytomegalovirus exposure and HLA in healthy donors. Study context: The approximately 120 validation repertoires used the same platform as the approximately 670 first-cohort repertoires, a later analysis reported. Study results and limitations: The study designated some 180 TCR beta chains cytomegalovirus-associated. The TCR clusters that emerged in the first cohort tended, a later analysis found, to co-occur in the 120 or so validation repertoires.

This CDR3 comprises 14 residues. Germline loops: CDR1 SEHNR, CDR2 FQNEAQ (reference sequence). Trimming removed 3 bases from V and 8 bases from J; junction bases left unmatched: 7. An approximately 120-subject validation cohort, separate from the 666-subject first cohort, supplied the donors. Assay: immunoSEQ multiplex PCR; the TCRdb copy retains only in-frame clones and omits some. The sample consists of about 150,000 clones, approximately 89% of them appearing once. Only one count was recorded for this clone. Its antigen is still unknown. This chain joins TRBV7-9 and TRBJ2-1; 7 bases align to TRBD1. Sequenced sample: PBMCs. The source of this sequence is a woman under 30 in good health and CMV-seropositive. The CDR3 reads CASSLRQGGDEQFF. In nucleotides, the CDR3 is TGTGCCAGCAGCTTGAGACAGGGTGGGGATGAGCAGTTCTTC.